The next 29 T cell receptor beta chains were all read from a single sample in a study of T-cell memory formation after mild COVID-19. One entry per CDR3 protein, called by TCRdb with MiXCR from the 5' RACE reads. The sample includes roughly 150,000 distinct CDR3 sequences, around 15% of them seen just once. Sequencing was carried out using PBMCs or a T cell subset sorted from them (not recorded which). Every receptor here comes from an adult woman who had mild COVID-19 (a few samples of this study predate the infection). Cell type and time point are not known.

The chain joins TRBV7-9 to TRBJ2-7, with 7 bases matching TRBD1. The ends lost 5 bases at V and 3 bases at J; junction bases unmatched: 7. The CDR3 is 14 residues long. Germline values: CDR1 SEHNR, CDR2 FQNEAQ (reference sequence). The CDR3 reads CASSPTGALYEQYF. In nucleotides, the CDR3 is TGTGCCAGCAGCCCTACAGGGGCCCTCTACGAGCAGTACTTC.

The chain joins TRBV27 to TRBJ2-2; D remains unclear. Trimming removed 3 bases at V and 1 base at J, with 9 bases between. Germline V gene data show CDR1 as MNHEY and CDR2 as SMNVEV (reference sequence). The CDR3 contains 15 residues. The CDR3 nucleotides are TGTGCCAGCAGTTTCTCGATAGAGAACACCGGGGAGCTGTTTTTT. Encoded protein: CASSFSIENTGELFF.

The CDR3 bases are TGTGCCATCGGGAGGACCGACTACGAGCAGTACTTC. Encoded protein: CAIGRTDYEQYF. This rearrangement joins TRBV10-3 to TRBJ2-7; TRBD2 is a possible D gene (6 bases). The germline gives CDR1 ENHRY, CDR2 SYGVKD. V was cut by 8 bases and J by 3 bases, with 11 bases left in between. There are 12 residues in the CDR3.

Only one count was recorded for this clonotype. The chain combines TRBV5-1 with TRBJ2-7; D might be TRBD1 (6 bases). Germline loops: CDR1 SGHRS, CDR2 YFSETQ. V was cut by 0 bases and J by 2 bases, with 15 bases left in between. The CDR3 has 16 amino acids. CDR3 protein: CASSLVGDILTYEQYF. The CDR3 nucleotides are TGCGCCAGCAGCTTGGTTGGGGACATACTCACCTACGAGCAGTACTTC.

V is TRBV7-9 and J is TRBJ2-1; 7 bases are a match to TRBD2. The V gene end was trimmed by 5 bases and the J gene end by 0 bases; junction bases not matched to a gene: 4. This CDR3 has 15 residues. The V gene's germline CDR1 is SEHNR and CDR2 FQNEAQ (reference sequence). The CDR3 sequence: CASSRAGISYNEQFF. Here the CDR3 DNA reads TGTGCCAGCAGCCGAGCGGGGATCTCCTACAATGAGCAGTTCTTC. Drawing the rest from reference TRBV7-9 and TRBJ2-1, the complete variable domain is DTGVSQNPRHKITKRGQNVTFRCDPISEHNRLYWYRQTLGQGPEFLTYFQNEAQLEKSRLLSDRFSAERPKGSFSTLEIQRTEQGDSAMYLCASSRAGISYNEQFFGPGTRLTVL.

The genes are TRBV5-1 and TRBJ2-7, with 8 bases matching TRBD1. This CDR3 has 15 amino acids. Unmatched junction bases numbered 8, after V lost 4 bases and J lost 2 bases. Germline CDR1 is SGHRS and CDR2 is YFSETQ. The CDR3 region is CASSGGQGWTYEQYF. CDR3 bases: TGCGCCAGCAGCGGAGGACAGGGTTGGACCTACGAGCAGTACTTC.

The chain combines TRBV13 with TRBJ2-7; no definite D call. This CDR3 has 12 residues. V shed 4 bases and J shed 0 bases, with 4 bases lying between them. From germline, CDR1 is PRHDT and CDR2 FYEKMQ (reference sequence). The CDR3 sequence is CASSYYSYEQYF. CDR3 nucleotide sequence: TGTGCCAGCAGCTACTACTCCTACGAGCAGTACTTC.

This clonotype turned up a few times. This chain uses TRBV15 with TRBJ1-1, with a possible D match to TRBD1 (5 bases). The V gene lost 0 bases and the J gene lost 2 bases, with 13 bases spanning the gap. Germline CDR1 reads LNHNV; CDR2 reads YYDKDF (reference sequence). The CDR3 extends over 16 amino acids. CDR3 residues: CATSRDGGGPNTEAFF. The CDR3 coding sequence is TGTGCCACCAGCAGAGATGGGGGGGGACCAAACACTGAAGCTTTCTTT.

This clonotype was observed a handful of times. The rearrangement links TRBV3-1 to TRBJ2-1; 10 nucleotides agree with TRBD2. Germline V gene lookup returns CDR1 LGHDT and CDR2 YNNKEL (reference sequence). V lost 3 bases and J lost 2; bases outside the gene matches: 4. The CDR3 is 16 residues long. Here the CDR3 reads CASSQIGTSAYNEQFF. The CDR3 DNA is TGTGCCAGCAGCCAGATAGGGACTAGCGCCTACAATGAGCAGTTCTTC.

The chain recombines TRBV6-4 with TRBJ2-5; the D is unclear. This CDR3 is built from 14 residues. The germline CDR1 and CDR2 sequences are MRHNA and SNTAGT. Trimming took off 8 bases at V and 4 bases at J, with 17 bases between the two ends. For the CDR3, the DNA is TGTGCCAGCCAGATGACCCAAACCCCAGAGACCCAGTACTTC. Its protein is CASQMTQTPETQYF.

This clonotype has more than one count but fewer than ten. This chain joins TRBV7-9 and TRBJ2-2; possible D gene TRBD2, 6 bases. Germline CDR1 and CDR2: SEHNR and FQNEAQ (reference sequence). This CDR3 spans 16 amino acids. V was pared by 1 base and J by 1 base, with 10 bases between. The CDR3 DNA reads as TGTGCCAGCAGCTTAGGTGCGGGGATGAACACCGGGGAGCTGTTTTTT. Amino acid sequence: CASSLGAGMNTGELFF.

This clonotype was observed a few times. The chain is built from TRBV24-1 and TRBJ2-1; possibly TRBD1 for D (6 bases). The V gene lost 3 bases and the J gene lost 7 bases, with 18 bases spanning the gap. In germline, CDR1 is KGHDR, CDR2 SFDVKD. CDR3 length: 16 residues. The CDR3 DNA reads TGTGCCACCAGTGATCCACCAACAGGGTACGGGAATGAGCAGTTCTTC. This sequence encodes CATSDPPTGYGNEQFF.

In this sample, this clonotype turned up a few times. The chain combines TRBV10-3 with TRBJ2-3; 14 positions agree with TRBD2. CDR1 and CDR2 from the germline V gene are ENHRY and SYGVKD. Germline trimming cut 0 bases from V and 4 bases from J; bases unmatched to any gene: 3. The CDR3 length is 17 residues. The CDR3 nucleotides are TGTGCCATCAGTGAGTCGGGACTAGCGGGAGACCCAGATACGCAGTATTTT. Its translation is CAISESGLAGDPDTQYF.

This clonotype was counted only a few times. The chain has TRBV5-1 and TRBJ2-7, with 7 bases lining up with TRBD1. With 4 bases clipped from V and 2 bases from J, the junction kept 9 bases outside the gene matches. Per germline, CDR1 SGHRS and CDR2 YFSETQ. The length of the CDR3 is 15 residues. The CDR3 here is CASSDIGTATYEQYF. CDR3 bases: TGCGCCAGCAGCGACATCGGGACAGCTACCTACGAGCAGTACTTC.

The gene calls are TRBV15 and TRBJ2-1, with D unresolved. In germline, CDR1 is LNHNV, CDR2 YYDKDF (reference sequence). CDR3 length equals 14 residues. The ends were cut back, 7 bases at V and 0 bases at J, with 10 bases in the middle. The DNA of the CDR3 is TGTGCCACCAATTGCCAAAGCTCCTACAATGAGCAGTTCTTC. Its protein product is CATNCQSSYNEQFF.

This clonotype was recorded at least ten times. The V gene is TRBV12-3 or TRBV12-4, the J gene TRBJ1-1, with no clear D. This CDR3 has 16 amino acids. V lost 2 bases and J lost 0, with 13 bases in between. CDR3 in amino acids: CASSLTPSPMNTEAFF. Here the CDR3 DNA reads TGTGCCAGCAGTTTAACCCCCTCCCCAATGAACACTGAAGCTTTCTTT.

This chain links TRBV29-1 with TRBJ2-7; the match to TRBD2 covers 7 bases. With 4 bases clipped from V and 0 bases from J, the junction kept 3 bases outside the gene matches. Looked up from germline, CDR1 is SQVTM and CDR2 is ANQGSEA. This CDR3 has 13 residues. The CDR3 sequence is CSVVVAGSYEQYF. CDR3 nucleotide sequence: TGCAGCGTTGTAGTAGCGGGCTCCTACGAGCAGTACTTC.

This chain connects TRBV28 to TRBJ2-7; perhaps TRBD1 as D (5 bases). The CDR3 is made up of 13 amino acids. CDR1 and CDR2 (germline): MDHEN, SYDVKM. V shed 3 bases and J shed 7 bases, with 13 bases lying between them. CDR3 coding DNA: TGTGCCAGCAGTTTTGGACACCCGCGGGAGCAGTACTTC. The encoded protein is CASSFGHPREQYF.

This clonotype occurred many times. Written as DNA, the CDR3 is TGCGCCAGCAGCCCTGAGAGGGGGGCCCCCGCAGATACGCAGTATTTT. This gives the protein CASSPERGAPADTQYF. The chain links TRBV4-1 to TRBJ2-3, with D perhaps being TRBD1 or TRBD2 (6 bases each). This CDR3 has 16 residues. CDR1 and CDR2 from the germline V gene are MGHRA and YSYEKL. V was trimmed by 4 bases and J by 4 bases, leaving 18 bases between them.

CDR3 nucleotides: TGTGCCAGCAGTTTAGCAGGTTGGCCGGGGCACACTGAAGCTTTCTTT. This gives the protein CASSLAGWPGHTEAFF. The chain links TRBV12-3 or TRBV12-4 to TRBJ1-1; tentative D call: TRBD1 (5 bases). The CDR3 runs 16 residues. Deletions cut 0 bases from V and 3 bases from J, with 14 bases between.

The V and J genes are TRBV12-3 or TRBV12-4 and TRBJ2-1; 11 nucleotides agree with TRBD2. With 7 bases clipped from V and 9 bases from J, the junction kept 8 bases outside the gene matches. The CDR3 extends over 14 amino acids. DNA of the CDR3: TGTGCCAGCAACCTACTAGCGGGAGAGGGTGAGCAGTTCTTC. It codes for CASNLLAGEGEQFF.

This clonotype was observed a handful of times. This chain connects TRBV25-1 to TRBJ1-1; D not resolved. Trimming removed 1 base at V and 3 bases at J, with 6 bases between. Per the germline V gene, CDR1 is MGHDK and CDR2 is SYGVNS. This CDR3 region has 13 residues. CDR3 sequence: CASSELGYTEAFF. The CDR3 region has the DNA TGTGCCAGCAGTGAATTGGGGTACACTGAAGCTTTCTTT.

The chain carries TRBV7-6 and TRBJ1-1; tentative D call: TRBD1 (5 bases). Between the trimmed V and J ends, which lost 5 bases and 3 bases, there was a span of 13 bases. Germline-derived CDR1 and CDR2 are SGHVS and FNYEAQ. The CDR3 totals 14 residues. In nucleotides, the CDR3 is TGTGCCAGCAGCCCAGGGTCGGCGGACACTGAAGCTTTCTTT. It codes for CASSPGSADTEAFF.

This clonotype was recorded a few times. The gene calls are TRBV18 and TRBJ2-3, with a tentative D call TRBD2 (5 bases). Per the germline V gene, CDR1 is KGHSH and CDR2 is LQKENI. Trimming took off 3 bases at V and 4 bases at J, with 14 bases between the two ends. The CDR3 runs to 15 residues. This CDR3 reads CASSPLRGSPDTQYF. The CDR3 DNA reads TGTGCCAGCTCACCTTTACGCGGGTCTCCAGATACGCAGTATTTT.

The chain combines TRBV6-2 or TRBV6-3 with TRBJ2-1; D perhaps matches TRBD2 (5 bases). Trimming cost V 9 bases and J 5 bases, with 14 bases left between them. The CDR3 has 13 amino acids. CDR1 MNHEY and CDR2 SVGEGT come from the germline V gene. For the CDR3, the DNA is TGTGCCAGTTCCATAGGGCGGGACAATGAGCAGTTCTTC. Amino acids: CASSIGRDNEQFF.

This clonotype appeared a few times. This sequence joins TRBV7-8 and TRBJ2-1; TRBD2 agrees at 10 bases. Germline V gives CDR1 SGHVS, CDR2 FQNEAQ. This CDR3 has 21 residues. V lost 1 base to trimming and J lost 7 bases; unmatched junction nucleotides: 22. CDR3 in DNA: TGTGCCAGCAGCTTAGAAGTTTCGGGACTAGCGACACATCAGGATCGGAATGAGCAGTTCTTC. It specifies CASSLEVSGLATHQDRNEQFF.

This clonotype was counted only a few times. The DNA of the CDR3 is TGTGCCACGAATGCCGGCCACAGGAGGACTTACGAGCAGTACTTC. It is translated as CATNAGHRRTYEQYF. The genes are TRBV11-2 and TRBJ2-7; D assignment may be TRBD1 or TRBD2 (5 bases each). Looked up from germline, CDR1 is SGHAT and CDR2 is FQNNGV. The CDR3 length is 15 residues. V was clipped by 10 bases and J by 4 bases, with 23 bases between them.

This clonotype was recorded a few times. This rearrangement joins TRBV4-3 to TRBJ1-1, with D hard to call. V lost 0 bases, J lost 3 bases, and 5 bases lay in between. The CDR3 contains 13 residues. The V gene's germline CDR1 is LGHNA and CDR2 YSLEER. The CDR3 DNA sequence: TGCGCCAGCAGCCAAGATGAATACACTGAAGCTTTCTTT. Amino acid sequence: CASSQDEYTEAFF.

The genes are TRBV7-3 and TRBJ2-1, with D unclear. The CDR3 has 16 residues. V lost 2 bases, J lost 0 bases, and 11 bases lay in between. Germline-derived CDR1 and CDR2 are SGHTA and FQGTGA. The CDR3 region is CASSLGARSSYNEQFF. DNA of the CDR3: TGTGCCAGCAGCTTAGGTGCTAGGAGCTCCTACAATGAGCAGTTCTTC.